Below, 6 T cell receptor beta chains from the same sample are listed, as sequenced in a study of siplizumab effects on memory and regulatory T cells. Measured with immunoSEQ multiplex PCR; TCRdb has only the in-frame clones, and not every one. The table includes tens of thousands of clones, more than 80% detected once. Sequences were obtained from CD8+ T cells sorted from blood. Source of these receptors: a human donor in good health.

The rearrangement links TRBV6-4 to TRBJ1-1; 11 bases line up with TRBD1. The germline V gene has CDR1 MRHNA and CDR2 SNTAGT. This CDR3 has 18 amino acids. V shed 2 bases, J shed 4 bases, and the junction held 12 bases outside the gene matches. DNA of the CDR3: TGTGCCAGCAGTGACAGGACAGGGGGCCCCGGGGGGGTCACTGAAGCTTTCTTT. As protein: CASSDRTGGPGGVTEAFF.

The chain recombines TRBV2 with TRBJ2-2; 12 nucleotides match TRBD2. CDR3 length: 15 residues. Germline lookup yields CDR1 SNHLY and CDR2 FYNNEI. J was trimmed by 3 bases and V by 7 bases; bases with no gene match: 3. This CDR3 reads CASMTSGRHTGELFF. The CDR3 region has the DNA TGTGCCAGCATGACTAGCGGGAGACACACCGGGGAGCTGTTTTTT.

J is TRBJ1-4 and V is TRBV10-3; D is possibly TRBD1 (6 bases). V dropped 7 bases and J dropped 5 bases, with 14 bases sitting between them. CDR3 length equals 14 residues. The germline CDR1 and CDR2 sequences are ENHRY and SYGVKD. DNA for the CDR3: TGTGCCATCAACGGGGGCGGCACAAATGAAAAACTGTTTTTT. This codes for CAINGGGTNEKLFF.

This chain connects TRBV7-2 to TRBJ2-2; D gene ambiguous. In germline, CDR1 is SGHTA, CDR2 FQGNSA. The CDR3 covers 10 residues. Trimming stripped 10 bases from V and 7 bases from J, with 7 bases between. CDR3 sequence reads: CATHSGELFF. The CDR3 bases are TGTGCCACCCACAGCGGGGAGCTGTTTTTT.

The V and J genes are TRBV27 and TRBJ2-1; no reliable D call. Germline lookup yields CDR1 MNHEY and CDR2 SMNVEV (reference sequence). V was clipped by 7 bases and J by 0 bases, with 10 bases between them. This CDR3 is built from 14 residues. CDR3 DNA sequence: TGTGCCAGCACCCTCTCCAGCTCCTACAATGAGCAGTTCTTC. This encodes CASTLSSSYNEQFF.

The chain is built from TRBV28 and TRBJ2-7; TRBD2 aligns across 8 bases. This CDR3 is 15 amino acids long. Looked up from germline, CDR1 is MDHEN and CDR2 is SYDVKM. Unmatched junction bases numbered 11, after V lost 6 bases and J lost 4 bases. The CDR3: CASSSPGLEKYEQYF. CDR3 bases: TGTGCCAGCAGCTCACCGGGACTAGAAAAGTACGAGCAGTACTTC.